This entry features one T cell receptor (beta chain) sequence. The antigen is not known. The sample originates from a study of T cells after yellow fever vaccination. Broader study findings: There was a possibility that FACS-sorted repertoires contained abundant clonotypes contaminating from the bulk population. CD4 and CD8 compartments shared a small share of clonotypes.

Per germline, CDR1 MNHEY and CDR2 SVGAGI. The CDR3 is 16 residues long. The germline V and J ends were trimmed by 6 bases and 1 base, with 18 bases remaining between them. Production of TCR cDNA was by 5'RACE template switching, which also added a universal primer site and UMIs. Via MiXCR, TCRdb re-called the 5' RACE reads, giving one row per CDR3 protein. The repertoire holds about 310,000 distinct CDR3 sequences, with 3.6% as singletons. The chain is built from TRBV6-5 and TRBJ2-5; tentatively, D is TRBD2 (7 bases). The source was PBMCs, collected on the day of the yellow fever booster vaccination. This sequence was found in a man between 18 and 29 years old who received the YFV17D yellow fever vaccine. The chain's CDR3 is CASSLARGASQETQYF. Written as DNA, the CDR3 is TGTGCCAGCAGCCTAGCCCGGGGGGCTAGCCAAGAGACCCAGTACTTC.